This TCR beta chain was identified in a study of blood T cell repertoires in COVID-19. Study-level background: COVID-19 samples, acute and convalescent, were from the United States, Italy and Spain. T cells, B-cell-depleted T cells, or PBMCs supplied cDNA or gDNA.

Source study methods: Amplifying reference gene primers gave estimates of nucleated cell counts. Clones were read by immunoSEQ multiplex PCR, and TCRdb kept only the in-frame ones, dropping some. V, J and clone size reflect that table, while D and trimming were determined from the DNA. The data contain about 140,000 clones, around 82% of them singletons. The receptor's source is a human donor in a cohort sampled during active COVID-19. Sequencing was done on a sample of peripheral blood.

The CDR3 region is CASSWGQSNRNTEAFF. The CDR3 coding sequence is TGCGCCAGCAGCTGGGGACAAAGTAATAGGAACACTGAAGCTTTCTTT. The chain couples TRBV5-1 to TRBJ1-1, with D perhaps matching TRBD1 (6 bases). V was trimmed by 3 bases and J by 1 base, leaving 16 bases between them. The CDR3 totals 16 residues. Germline V gene lookup returns CDR1 SGHRS and CDR2 YFSETQ.